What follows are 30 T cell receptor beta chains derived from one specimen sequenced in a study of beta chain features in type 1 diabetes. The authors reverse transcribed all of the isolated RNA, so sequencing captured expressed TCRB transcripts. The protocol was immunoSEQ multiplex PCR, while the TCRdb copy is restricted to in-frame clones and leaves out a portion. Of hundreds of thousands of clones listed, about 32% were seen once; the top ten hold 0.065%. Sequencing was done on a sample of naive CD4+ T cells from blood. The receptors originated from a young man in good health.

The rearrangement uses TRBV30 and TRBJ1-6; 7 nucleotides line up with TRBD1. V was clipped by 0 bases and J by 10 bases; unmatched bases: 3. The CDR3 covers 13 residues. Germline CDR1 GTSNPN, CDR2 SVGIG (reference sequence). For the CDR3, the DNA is TGTGCCTGGAGTGTAGCAGGGGGATCACCCCTCCACTTT. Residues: CAWSVAGGSPLHF.

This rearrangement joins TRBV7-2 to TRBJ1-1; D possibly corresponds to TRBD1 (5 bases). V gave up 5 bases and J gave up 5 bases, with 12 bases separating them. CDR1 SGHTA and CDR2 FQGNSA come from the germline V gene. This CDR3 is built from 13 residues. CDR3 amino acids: CASSPGRDTEAFF. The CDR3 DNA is TGTGCCAGCAGCCCGGGACGGGATACTGAAGCTTTCTTT. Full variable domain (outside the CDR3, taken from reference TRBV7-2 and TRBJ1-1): GAGVSQSPSNKVTEKGKDVELRCDPISGHTALYWYRQSLGQGLEFLIYFQGNSAPDKSGLPSDRFSAERTGGSVSTLTIQRTQQEDSAVYLCASSPGRDTEAFFGQGTRLTVV.

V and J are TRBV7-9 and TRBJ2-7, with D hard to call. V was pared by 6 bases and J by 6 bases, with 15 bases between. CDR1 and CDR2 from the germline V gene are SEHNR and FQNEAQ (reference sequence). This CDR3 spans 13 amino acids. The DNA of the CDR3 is TGTGCCAGCAGGCAATTTTCGGAAGGCGAGCAGTACTTC. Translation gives CASRQFSEGEQYF.

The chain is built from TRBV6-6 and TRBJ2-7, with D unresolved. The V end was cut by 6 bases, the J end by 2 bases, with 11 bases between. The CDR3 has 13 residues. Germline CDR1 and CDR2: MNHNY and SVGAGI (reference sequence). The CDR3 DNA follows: TGTGCCAGCAGGGATACTGCTACCTACGAGCAGTACTTC. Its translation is CASRDTATYEQYF.

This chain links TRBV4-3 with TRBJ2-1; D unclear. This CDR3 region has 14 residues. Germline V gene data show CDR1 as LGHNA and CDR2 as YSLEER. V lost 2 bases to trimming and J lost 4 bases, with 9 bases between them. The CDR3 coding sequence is TGCGCCAGCAGCCAATCCTCCAGGTACAATGAGCAGTTCTTC. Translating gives CASSQSSRYNEQFF.

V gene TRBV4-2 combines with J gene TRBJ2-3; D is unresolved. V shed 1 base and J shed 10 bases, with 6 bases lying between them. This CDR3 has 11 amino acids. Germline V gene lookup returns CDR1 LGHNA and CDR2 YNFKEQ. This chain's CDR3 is CASSQVEAQYF. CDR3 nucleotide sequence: TGTGCCAGCAGCCAAGTAGAGGCGCAGTATTTT.

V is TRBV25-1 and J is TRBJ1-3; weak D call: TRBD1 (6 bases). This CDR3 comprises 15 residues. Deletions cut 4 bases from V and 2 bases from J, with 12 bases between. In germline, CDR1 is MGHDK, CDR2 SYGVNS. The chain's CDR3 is CASSAIGGPGNTIYF. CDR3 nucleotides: TGTGCCAGCAGTGCCATCGGGGGGCCTGGAAACACCATATATTTT. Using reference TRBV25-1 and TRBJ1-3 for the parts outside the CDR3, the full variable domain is EADIYQTPRYLVIGTGKKITLECSQTMGHDKMYWYQQDPGMELHLIHYSYGVNSTEKGDLSSESTVSRIRTEHFPLTLESARPSHTSQYLCASSAIGGPGNTIYFGEGSWLTVV.

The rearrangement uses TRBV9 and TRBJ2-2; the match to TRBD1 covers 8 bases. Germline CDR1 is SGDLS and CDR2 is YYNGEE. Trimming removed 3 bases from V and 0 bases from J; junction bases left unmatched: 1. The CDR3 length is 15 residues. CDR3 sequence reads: CASSADRANTGELFF. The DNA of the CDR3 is TGTGCCAGCAGCGCGGACAGGGCGAACACCGGGGAGCTGTTTTTT.

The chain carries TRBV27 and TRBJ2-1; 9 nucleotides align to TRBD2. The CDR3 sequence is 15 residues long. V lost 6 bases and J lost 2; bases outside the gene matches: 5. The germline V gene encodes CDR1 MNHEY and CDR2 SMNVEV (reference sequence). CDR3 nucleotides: TGTGCCAGCAGGCCACTAGCGGGCCCCTACAATGAGCAGTTCTTC. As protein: CASRPLAGPYNEQFF.

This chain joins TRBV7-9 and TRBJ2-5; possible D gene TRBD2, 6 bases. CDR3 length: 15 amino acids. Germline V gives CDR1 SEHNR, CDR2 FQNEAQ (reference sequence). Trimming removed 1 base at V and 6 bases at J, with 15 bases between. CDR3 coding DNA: TGTGCCAGCAGCTTAGACCAGTTCGGCGGGAAGACCCAGTACTTC. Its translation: CASSLDQFGGKTQYF.

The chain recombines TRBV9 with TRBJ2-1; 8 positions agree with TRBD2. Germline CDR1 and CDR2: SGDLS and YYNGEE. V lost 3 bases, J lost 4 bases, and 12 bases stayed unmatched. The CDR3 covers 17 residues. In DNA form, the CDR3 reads TGTGCCAGCAGCGATGGTCGGCTAGCGGGCGTATACAATGAGCAGTTCTTC. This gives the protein CASSDGRLAGVYNEQFF.

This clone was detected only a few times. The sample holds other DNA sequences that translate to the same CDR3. As DNA, the CDR3 is TGTGCCAGCAGCGTAGGTAGTCGTTACAATGAGCAGTTCTTC. Translating it yields CASSVGSRYNEQFF. The rearrangement joins TRBV9 to TRBJ2-1; D is ambiguous. V was trimmed by 0 bases and J by 4 bases, leaving 8 bases between them. Germline CDR1 SGDLS, CDR2 YYNGEE. CDR3 length: 14 amino acids.

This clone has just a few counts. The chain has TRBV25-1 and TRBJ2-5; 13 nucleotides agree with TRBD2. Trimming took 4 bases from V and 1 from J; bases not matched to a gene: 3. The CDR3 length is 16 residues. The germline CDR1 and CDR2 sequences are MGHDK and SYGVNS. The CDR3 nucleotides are TGTGCCAGCAGTGTCGGGACTAGCGGGGCCCAAGAGACCCAGTACTTC. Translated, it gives CASSVGTSGAQETQYF.

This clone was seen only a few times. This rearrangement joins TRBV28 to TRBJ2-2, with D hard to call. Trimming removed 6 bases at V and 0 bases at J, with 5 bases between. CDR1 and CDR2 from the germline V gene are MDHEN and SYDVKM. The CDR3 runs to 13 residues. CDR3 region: CASRGPNTGELFF. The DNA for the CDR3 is TGTGCCAGCAGGGGCCCGAACACCGGGGAGCTGTTTTTT.

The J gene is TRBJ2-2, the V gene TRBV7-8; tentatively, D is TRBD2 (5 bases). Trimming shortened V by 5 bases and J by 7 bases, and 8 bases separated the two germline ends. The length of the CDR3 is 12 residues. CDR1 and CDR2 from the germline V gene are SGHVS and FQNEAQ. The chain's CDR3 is CASSPGVGELFF. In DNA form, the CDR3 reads TGTGCCAGCAGCCCCGGGGTCGGGGAGCTGTTTTTT.

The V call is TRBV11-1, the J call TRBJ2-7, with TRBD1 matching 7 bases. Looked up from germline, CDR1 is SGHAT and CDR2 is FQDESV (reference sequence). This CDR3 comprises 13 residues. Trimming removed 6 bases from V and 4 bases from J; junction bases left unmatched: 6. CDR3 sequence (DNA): TGTGCCAGCAGTACAGGGGAAGGATACGAGCAGTACTTC. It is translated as CASSTGEGYEQYF.

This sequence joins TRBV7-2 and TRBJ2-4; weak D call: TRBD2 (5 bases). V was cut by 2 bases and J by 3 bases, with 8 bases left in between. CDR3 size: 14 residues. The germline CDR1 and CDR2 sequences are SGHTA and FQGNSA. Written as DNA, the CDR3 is TGTGCCAGCAGCTTACTAGAGGGCAAAAACATTCAGTACTTC. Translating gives CASSLLEGKNIQYF.

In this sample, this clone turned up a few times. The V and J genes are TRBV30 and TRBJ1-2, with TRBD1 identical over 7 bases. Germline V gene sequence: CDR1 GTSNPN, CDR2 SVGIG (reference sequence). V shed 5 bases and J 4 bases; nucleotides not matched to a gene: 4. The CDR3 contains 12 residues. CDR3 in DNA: TGTGCCTGGGCCGGGACAGTCTATGGCTACACCTTC. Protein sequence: CAWAGTVYGYTF.

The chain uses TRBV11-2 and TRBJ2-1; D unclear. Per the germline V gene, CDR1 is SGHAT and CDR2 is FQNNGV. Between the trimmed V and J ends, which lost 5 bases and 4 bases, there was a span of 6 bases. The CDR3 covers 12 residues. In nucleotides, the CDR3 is TGTGCCAGCAGCATACTGTACAATGAGCAGTTCTTC. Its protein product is CASSILYNEQFF. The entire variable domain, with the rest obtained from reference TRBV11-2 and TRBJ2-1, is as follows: EAGVAQSPRYKIIEKRQSVAFWCNPISGHATLYWYQQILGQGPKLLIQFQNNGVVDDSQLPKDRFSAERLKGVDSTLKIQPAKLEDSAVYLCASSILYNEQFFGPGTRLTVL.

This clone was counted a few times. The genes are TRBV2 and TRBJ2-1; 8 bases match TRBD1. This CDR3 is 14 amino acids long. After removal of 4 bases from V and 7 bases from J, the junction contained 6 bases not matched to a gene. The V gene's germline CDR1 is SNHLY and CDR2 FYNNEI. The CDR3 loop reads CASSGQGLGNEQFF. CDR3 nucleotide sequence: TGTGCCAGCAGTGGACAGGGGCTTGGAAATGAGCAGTTCTTC. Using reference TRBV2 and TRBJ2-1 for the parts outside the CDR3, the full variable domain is EPEVTQTPSHQVTQMGQEVILRCVPISNHLYFYWYRQILGQKVEFLVSFYNNEISEKSEIFDDQFSVERPDGSNFTLKIRSTKLEDSAMYFCASSGQGLGNEQFFGPGTRLTVL.

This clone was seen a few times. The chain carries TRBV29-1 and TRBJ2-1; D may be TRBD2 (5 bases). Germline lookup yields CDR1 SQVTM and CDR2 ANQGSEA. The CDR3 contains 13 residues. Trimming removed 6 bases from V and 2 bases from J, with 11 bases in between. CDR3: CSVSSGAYNEQFF. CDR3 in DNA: TGCAGCGTATCCTCCGGGGCCTACAATGAGCAGTTCTTC.

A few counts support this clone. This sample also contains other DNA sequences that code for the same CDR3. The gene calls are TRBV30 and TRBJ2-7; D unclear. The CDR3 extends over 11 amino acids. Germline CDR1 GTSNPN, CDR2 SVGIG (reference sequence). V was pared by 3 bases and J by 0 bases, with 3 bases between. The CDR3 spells CAWSSSYEQYF. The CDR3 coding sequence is TGTGCCTGGAGCAGCTCCTACGAGCAGTACTTC.

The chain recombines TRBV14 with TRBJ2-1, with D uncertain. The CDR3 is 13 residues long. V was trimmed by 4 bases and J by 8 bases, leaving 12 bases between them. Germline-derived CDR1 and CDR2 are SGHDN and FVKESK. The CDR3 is CASSPGPFDEQFF. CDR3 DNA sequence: TGTGCCAGCAGCCCTGGGCCCTTCGATGAGCAGTTCTTC.

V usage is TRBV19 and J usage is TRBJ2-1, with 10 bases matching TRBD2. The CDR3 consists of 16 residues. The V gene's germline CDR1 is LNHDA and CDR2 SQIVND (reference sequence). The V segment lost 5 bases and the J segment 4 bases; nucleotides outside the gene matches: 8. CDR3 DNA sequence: TGTGCCAGTAGTCCCCGGACTAGCGGAAAATACAATGAGCAGTTCTTC. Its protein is CASSPRTSGKYNEQFF.

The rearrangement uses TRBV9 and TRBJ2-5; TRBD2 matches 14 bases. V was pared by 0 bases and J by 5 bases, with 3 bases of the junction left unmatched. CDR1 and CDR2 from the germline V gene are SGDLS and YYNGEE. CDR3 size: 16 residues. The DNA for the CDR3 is TGTGCCAGCAGCGTAGAAGGACTAGCGGGAGGTGAGACCCAGTACTTC. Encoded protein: CASSVEGLAGGETQYF.

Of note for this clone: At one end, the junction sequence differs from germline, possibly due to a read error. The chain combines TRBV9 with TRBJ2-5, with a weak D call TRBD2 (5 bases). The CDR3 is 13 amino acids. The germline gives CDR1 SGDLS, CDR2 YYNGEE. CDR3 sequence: CASSGVLGEIQYF. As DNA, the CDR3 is TGTGCCAGCAGCGGGGTCCTCGGGGAGATCCAGTACTTC. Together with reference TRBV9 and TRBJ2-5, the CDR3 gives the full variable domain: DSGVTQTPKHLITATGQRVTLRCSPRSGDLSVYWYQQSLDQGLQFLIQYYNGEERAKGNILERFSAQQFPDLHSELNLSSLELGDSALYFCASSGVLGEIQYFGPGTRLLVL.

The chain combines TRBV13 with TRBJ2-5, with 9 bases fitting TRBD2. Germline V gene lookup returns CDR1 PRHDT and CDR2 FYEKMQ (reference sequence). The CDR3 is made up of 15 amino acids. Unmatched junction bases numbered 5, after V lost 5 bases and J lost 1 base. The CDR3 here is CASSASTSGQETQYF. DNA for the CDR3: TGTGCCAGCAGCGCCTCGACTAGCGGCCAAGAGACCCAGTACTTC.

This CDR3 is CASSVGPSYEQYF. In nucleotides, the CDR3 is TGCGCCAGCAGCGTGGGACCATCCTACGAGCAGTACTTC. J is TRBJ2-7 and V is TRBV5-1; D is tentatively TRBD1 or TRBD2 (5 bases each). CDR1 is SGHRS and CDR2 is YFSETQ in the germline V gene. V gave up 4 bases and J gave up 1 base, with 9 bases separating them. The CDR3 is 13 amino acids.

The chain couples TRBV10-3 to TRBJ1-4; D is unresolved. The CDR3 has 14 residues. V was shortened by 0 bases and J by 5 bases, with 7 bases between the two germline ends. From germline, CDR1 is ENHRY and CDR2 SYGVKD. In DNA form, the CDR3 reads TGTGCCATCAGTGAGTCGACGAACAATGAAAAACTGTTTTTT. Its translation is CAISESTNNEKLFF.

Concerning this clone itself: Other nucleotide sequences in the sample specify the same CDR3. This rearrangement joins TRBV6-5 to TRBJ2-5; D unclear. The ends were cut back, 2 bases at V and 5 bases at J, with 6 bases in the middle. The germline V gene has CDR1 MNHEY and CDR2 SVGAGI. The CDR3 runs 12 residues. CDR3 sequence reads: CASSYPGETQYF. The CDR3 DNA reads TGTGCCAGCAGTTACCCTGGGGAGACCCAGTACTTC.